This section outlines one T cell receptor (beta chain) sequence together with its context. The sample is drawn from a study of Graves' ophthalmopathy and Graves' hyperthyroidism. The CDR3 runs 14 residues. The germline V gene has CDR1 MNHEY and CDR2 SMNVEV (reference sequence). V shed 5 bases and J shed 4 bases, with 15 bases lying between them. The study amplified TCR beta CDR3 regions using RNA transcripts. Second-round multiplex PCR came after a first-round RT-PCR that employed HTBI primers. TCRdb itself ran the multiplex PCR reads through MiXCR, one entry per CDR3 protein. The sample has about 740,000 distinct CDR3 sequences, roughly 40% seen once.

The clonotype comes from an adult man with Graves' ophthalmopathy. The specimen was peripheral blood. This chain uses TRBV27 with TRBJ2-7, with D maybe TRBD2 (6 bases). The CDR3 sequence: CASSRSGLNYEQYF. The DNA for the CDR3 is TGTGCCAGCAGTCGATCGGGACTGAATTACGAGCAGTACTTC.